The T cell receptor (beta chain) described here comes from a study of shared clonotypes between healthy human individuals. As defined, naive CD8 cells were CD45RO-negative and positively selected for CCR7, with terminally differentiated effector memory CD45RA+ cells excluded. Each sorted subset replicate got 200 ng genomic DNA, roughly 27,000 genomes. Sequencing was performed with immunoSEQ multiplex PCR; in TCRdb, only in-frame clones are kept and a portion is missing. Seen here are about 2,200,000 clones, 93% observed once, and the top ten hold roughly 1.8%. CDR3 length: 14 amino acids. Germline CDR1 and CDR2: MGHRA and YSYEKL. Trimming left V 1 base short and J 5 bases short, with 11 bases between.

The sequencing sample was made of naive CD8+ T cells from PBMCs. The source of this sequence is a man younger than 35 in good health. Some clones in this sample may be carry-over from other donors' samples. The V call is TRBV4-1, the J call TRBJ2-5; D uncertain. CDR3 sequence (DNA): TGCGCCAGCAGCCAAGTCGGATACGGGGAGACCCAGTACTTC. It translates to CASSQVGYGETQYF.